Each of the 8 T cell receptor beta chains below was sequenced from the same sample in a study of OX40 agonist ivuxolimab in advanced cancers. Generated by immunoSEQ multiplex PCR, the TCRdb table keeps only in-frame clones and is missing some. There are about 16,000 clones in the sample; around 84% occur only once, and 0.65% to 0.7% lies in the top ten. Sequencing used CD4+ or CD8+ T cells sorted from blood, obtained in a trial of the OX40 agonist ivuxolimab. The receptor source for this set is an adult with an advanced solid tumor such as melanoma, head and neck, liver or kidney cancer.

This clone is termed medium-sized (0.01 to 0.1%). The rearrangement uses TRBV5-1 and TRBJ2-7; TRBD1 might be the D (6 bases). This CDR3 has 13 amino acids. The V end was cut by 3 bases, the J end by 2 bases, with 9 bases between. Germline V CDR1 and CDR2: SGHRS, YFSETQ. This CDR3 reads CASSWDKPYEQYF. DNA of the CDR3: TGCGCCAGCAGCTGGGACAAACCCTACGAGCAGTACTTC.

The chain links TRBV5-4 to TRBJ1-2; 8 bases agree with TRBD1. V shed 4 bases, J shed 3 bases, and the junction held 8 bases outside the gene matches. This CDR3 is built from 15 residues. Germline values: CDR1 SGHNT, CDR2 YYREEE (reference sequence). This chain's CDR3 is CASSPGGRGDYGYTF. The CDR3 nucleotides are TGTGCCAGCAGCCCAGGGGGCAGGGGGGACTATGGCTACACCTTC.

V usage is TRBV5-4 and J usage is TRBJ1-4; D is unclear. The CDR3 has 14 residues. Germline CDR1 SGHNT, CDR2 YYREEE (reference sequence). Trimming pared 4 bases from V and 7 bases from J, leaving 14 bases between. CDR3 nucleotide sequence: TGTGCCAGCAGCCTTCGCGGGGAGGGTGAAAAACTGTTTTTT. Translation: CASSLRGEGEKLFF. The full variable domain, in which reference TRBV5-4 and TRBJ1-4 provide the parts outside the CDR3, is ETGVTQSPTHLIKTRGQQVTLRCSSQSGHNTVSWYQQALGQGPQFIFQYYREEENGRGNFPPRFSGLQFPNYSSELNVNALELDDSALYLCASSLRGEGEKLFFGSGTQLSVL.

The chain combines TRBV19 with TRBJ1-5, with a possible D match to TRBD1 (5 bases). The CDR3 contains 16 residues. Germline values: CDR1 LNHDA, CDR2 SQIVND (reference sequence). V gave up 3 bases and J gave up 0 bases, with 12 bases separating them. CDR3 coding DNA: TGTGCCAGTAGTATGGGCAGGGCCTATAGCAATCAGCCCCAGCATTTT. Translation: CASSMGRAYSNQPQHF.

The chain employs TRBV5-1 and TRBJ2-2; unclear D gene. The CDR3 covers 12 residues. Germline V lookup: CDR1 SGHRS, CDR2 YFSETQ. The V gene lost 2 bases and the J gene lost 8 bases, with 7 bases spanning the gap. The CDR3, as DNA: TGCGCCAGCAGCTTTGGGAAGGGGGAGCTGTTTTTT. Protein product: CASSFGKGELFF.

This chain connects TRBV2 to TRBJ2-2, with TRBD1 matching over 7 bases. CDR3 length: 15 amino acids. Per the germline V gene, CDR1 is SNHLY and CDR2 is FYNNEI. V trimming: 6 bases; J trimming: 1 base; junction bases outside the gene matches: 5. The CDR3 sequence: CASRPDRMNTGELFF. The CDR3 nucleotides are TGTGCCAGCAGACCGGACAGGATGAACACCGGGGAGCTGTTTTTT.

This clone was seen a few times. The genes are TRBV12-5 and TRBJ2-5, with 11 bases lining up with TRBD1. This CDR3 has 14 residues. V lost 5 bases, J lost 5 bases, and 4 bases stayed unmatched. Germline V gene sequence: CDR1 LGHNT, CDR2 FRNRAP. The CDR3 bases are TGTGCTAGTGGTCGGACAGGGGGCGGTGAGACCCAGTACTTC. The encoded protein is CASGRTGGGETQYF.

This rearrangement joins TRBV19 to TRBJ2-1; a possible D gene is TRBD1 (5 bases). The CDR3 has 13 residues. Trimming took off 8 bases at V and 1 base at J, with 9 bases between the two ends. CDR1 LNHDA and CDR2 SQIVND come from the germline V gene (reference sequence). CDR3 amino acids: CASDPGSYNEQFF. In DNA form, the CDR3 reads TGTGCCAGTGACCCAGGGTCCTACAATGAGCAGTTCTTC.